Detailed here is one T cell receptor beta chain. The antigen remains undetermined. The source of the sample is a study of T cell responses to AZD1222 COVID-19 vaccine. Study-wide results and limits: White British donors predominated, females outnumbered males, and clonal diversity was possibly underestimated.

The CDR3 has 14 amino acids. CDR1 and CDR2 from the germline V gene are SGHNT and YYREEE (reference sequence). The junction had 2 bases not matched to a gene; V was cut back by 4 bases and J by 1 base. Method: immunoSEQ multiplex PCR; TCRdb's copy keeps in-frame clones and lacks some. The sample shows some 150,000 clones, approximately 87% of them seen only once. The chain carries TRBV5-4 and TRBJ1-1, with 9 bases fitting TRBD1. The origin of this receptor is an adult who received the AZD1222 COVID-19 vaccine. The sequencing here drew on peripheral blood, taken 28 days after the second AZD1222 dose. The CDR3: CASSVGQGNTEAFF. The CDR3, as DNA: TGTGCCAGCAGCGTGGGACAGGGGAACACTGAAGCTTTCTTT.